These 27 T cell receptor beta chains came from one sample sequenced in a study of CD8 T cell repertoires and HIV-1 epitope variants. Their antigen targets remain unknown. TCRdb's table, derived via immunoSEQ multiplex PCR, lists solely in-frame clones and lacks some. The sample records about 5,500 clones, 65% to 75% being singletons. The sample taken for sequencing was cultured CD8+ T cells derived from PBMCs. These receptors were taken from a male donor with HIV.

V is TRBV7-8 and J is TRBJ2-1; D gene ambiguous. The CDR3 is 12 residues long. V lost 4 bases and J lost 5, with 6 bases in between. Germline-derived CDR1 and CDR2 are SGHVS and FQNEAQ. CDR3 in DNA: TGTGCCAGCAGCTCGACGGACAATGAGCAGTTCTTC. This encodes CASSSTDNEQFF.

This sequence joins TRBV28 and TRBJ2-7; 9 bases map to TRBD1. The CDR3 is 15 amino acids. CDR1 and CDR2 from the germline V gene are MDHEN and SYDVKM. J lost 4 bases, V lost 5 bases, and 9 bases had no gene match. For the CDR3, the DNA is TGTGCCAGCAGTCCCCCGGGACAGGGTTTTTACGAGCAGTACTTC. As protein: CASSPPGQGFYEQYF.

The V call is TRBV6-1, the J call TRBJ2-7; no firm D call. This CDR3 is built from 13 residues. Germline V CDR1 and CDR2: MNHNS, SASEGT. Trimming removed 3 bases from V and 0 bases from J, with 6 bases in between. In nucleotides, the CDR3 is TGTGCCAGCAGTGACATTCTCTCCTACGAGCAGTACTTC. Encoded protein: CASSDILSYEQYF.

This chain connects TRBV9 to TRBJ2-1; 10 positions agree with TRBD2. Germline V lookup: CDR1 SGDLS, CDR2 YYNGEE. The V gene end was trimmed by 2 bases and the J gene end by 7 bases; junction bases not matched to a gene: 15. The CDR3 length is 18 residues. This CDR3 reads CASSVGASGGLTGNEQFF. As DNA, the CDR3 is TGTGCCAGCAGCGTTGGGGCTAGCGGGGGTCTGACGGGGAATGAGCAGTTCTTC.

The chain is built from TRBV5-6 and TRBJ1-4, with D maybe TRBD1 (5 bases). The V and J ends lost 0 bases and 8 bases respectively, with 11 bases between them. The germline V gene encodes CDR1 SGHDT and CDR2 YYEEEE. CDR3 length equals 14 residues. CDR3 in DNA: TGTGCCAGCAGCTTGGCACAGGAAGGCGAAAAACTGTTTTTT. Its translation: CASSLAQEGEKLFF.

This clone came up once. This chain joins TRBV7-3 and TRBJ2-1; 9 nucleotides align to TRBD1. This CDR3 has 14 residues. Per the germline V gene, CDR1 is SGHTA and CDR2 is FQGTGA. Germline trimming cut 5 bases from V and 10 bases from J; bases unmatched to any gene: 9. In nucleotides, the CDR3 is TGTGCCAGCAGCCCGGGACAGGGTTCCAACGAGCAGTTCTTC. Translation gives CASSPGQGSNEQFF.

This clone came up once. The chain links TRBV11-2 to TRBJ2-7, with 10 positions matching TRBD1. The CDR3 contains 15 residues. Per germline, CDR1 SGHAT and CDR2 FQNNGV. The ends lost 3 bases at V and 5 bases at J; junction bases unmatched: 7. CDR3 residues: CASSFGTGASDEQYF. The CDR3 bases are TGTGCCAGCAGCTTCGGGACAGGGGCCTCGGACGAGCAGTACTTC.

The chain uses TRBV9 and TRBJ1-2, with D perhaps TRBD1 (5 bases). Germline V gives CDR1 SGDLS, CDR2 YYNGEE. The CDR3 loop spans 15 amino acids. V lost 0 bases and J 4 bases, leaving 13 bases between the germline ends. The CDR3 reads CASSVGDTQGYGYTF. DNA for the CDR3: TGTGCCAGCAGCGTAGGCGACACTCAGGGCTATGGCTACACCTTC.

Only a few counts were recorded for this clone. This chain joins TRBV11-3 and TRBJ2-2; D may be TRBD1 (5 bases). This CDR3 has 14 residues. Germline V lookup: CDR1 SGHNT, CDR2 YENEEA. V lost 4 bases and J lost 3, with 9 bases in between. The CDR3 sequence is CASSSTVDTGELFF. The DNA for the CDR3 is TGTGCCAGCAGCTCGACAGTCGACACCGGGGAGCTGTTTTTT.

This chain uses TRBV11-2 with TRBJ2-7; the D is unclear. The CDR3 loop spans 15 amino acids. V was cut by 0 bases and J by 3 bases, with 12 bases left in between. Per germline, CDR1 SGHAT and CDR2 FQNNGV. The CDR3 is CASSLEGTEYYEQYF. In DNA, the CDR3 is TGTGCCAGCAGCTTAGAAGGTACAGAGTACTACGAGCAGTACTTC.

The gene calls are TRBV28 and TRBJ2-7, with 9 bases matching TRBD1. The V gene's germline CDR1 is MDHEN and CDR2 SYDVKM. The V and J ends lost 7 bases and 4 bases, in that order; junction bases with no gene match: 5. CDR3 length: 13 residues. CDR3 DNA sequence: TGTGCCAGCATCGGGACAGGGAATTACGAGCAGTACTTC. It translates to CASIGTGNYEQYF. Together with reference TRBV28 and TRBJ2-7, the CDR3 gives the full variable domain: DVKVTQSSRYLVKRTGEKVFLECVQDMDHENMFWYRQDPGLGLRLIYFSYDVKMKEKGDIPEGYSVSREKKERFSLILESASTNQTSMYLCASIGTGNYEQYFGPGTRLTVT.

In its sample, this clone was seen a few times. The J gene is TRBJ1-5, the V gene TRBV5-6, with D possibly matching TRBD1 (6 bases). V lost 2 bases, J lost 7 bases, and 13 bases lay in between. Germline CDR1 is SGHDT and CDR2 is YYEEEE. The CDR3 sequence is 14 residues long. The CDR3 DNA reads as TGTGCCAGCAGCTTTAGGGGGGGGCGGCAGCCCCAGCATTTT. Its translation: CASSFRGGRQPQHF.

Relative to its sample, this clone is medium-sized. The chain joins TRBV15 to TRBJ2-7; 7 bases line up with TRBD1. With V trimmed by 1 base and J by 2 bases, 2 bases remained unmatched. The CDR3 extends over 14 amino acids. Germline CDR1 and CDR2: LNHNV and YYDKDF (reference sequence). The CDR3 here is CATSRVRGPYEQYF. CDR3 nucleotide sequence: TGTGCCACCAGCAGAGTTAGGGGGCCCTACGAGCAGTACTTC.

The J gene is TRBJ1-1, the V gene TRBV5-4; no clear D gene. Trimming pared 7 bases from V and 4 bases from J, leaving 20 bases between. CDR3 length equals 15 residues. Germline CDR1 and CDR2: SGHNT and YYREEE (reference sequence). The CDR3 DNA sequence: TGTGCCAGCGAGATTGCAGGAGGCCGTGGCACTGAAGCTTTCTTT. Its protein product is CASEIAGGRGTEAFF.

This clone was picked up a small number of times. The chain uses TRBV30 and TRBJ2-7, with 8 bases that match TRBD1. From germline, CDR1 is GTSNPN and CDR2 SVGIG (reference sequence). The J segment lost 3 bases and the V segment lost 2 bases, leaving 0 bases of the junction unmatched. This CDR3 contains 12 residues. For the CDR3, the DNA is TGTGCCTGGAGTACAGGGGGCTACGAGCAGTACTTC. It yields the protein CAWSTGGYEQYF.

The rearrangement uses TRBV10-2 and TRBJ1-1; maybe TRBD1 (5 bases). Germline V gene sequence: CDR1 WSHSY, CDR2 SAAADI. This CDR3 is built from 12 residues. V was trimmed by 2 bases and J by 7 bases, leaving 8 bases between them. CDR3 sequence: CASSEGASEAFF. The CDR3 region has the DNA TGCGCCAGCAGTGAGGGGGCGAGTGAAGCTTTCTTT.

This chain connects TRBV7-6 to TRBJ2-7, with D unresolved. CDR1 and CDR2 from the germline V gene are SGHVS and FNYEAQ. The CDR3 spans 14 residues. Trimming took off 1 base at V and 0 bases at J, with 7 bases between the two ends. CDR3 amino acids: CASSLVPTSYEQYF. The CDR3 DNA sequence: TGTGCCAGCAGCTTAGTGCCGACCTCCTACGAGCAGTACTTC.

The CDR3 spells CASSFGTSGSNEQFF. In DNA, the CDR3 is TGTGCCAGCAGCTTTGGGACTAGCGGGAGTAATGAGCAGTTCTTC. This rearrangement joins TRBV11-1 to TRBJ2-1, with 14 bases aligning to TRBD2. This CDR3 region has 15 residues. Germline V gene sequence: CDR1 SGHAT, CDR2 FQDESV (reference sequence). V shed 3 bases and J 7 bases; nucleotides not matched to a gene: 2.

This clone occurred once. This chain uses TRBV5-6 with TRBJ2-2; the D gene is possibly TRBD2 (6 bases). V dropped 6 bases and J dropped 4 bases, with 13 bases sitting between them. Germline assignment: CDR1 SGHDT and CDR2 YYEEEE. CDR3 size: 14 residues. CDR3 amino acids: CASTWGESTGELFF. The CDR3 DNA follows: TGTGCCAGCACCTGGGGGGAGTCCACCGGGGAGCTGTTTTTT.

There are a few counts of this clone. V gene TRBV7-9 combines with J gene TRBJ2-7; D remains ambiguous. The germline CDR1 and CDR2 sequences are SEHNR and FQNEAQ (reference sequence). The V end lost 5 bases, the J end lost 5 bases, and 16 bases lay between the germline ends. The CDR3 length is 14 residues. The CDR3 DNA reads TGTGCCAGCAGCCCCAGAGGTGTCTTGGACGAGCAGTACTTC. This codes for CASSPRGVLDEQYF.

This clone was seen once. This rearrangement joins TRBV28 to TRBJ2-5; D unclear. Per germline, CDR1 MDHEN and CDR2 SYDVKM. V lost 7 bases and J 5 bases, leaving 17 bases between the germline ends. CDR3 length: 14 amino acids. CDR3: CASTQEAAQETQYF. In DNA, the CDR3 is TGTGCCAGCACCCAAGAGGCTGCCCAGGAGACCCAGTACTTC. Filled out from reference TRBV28 and TRBJ2-5, the complete variable domain reads DVKVTQSSRYLVKRTGEKVFLECVQDMDHENMFWYRQDPGLGLRLIYFSYDVKMKEKGDIPEGYSVSREKKERFSLILESASTNQTSMYLCASTQEAAQETQYFGPGTRLLVL.

The chain employs TRBV6-1 and TRBJ2-7; 8 bases map to TRBD1. CDR1 and CDR2 (germline): MNHNS, SASEGT. The J segment lost 0 bases and the V segment lost 4 bases, leaving 8 bases of the junction unmatched. The CDR3 totals 16 residues. The chain's CDR3 is CASSGTGFGSSYEQYF. CDR3 coding DNA: TGTGCCAGCAGTGGGACAGGGTTTGGAAGCTCCTACGAGCAGTACTTC.

The V gene is TRBV7-6, the J gene TRBJ2-1; D not resolved. The CDR3 sequence is 12 residues long. Germline V gene sequence: CDR1 SGHVS, CDR2 FNYEAQ. V was clipped by 5 bases and J by 10 bases, with 12 bases between them. CDR3 amino acids: CASSLDAGEQFF. CDR3 coding DNA: TGTGCCAGCAGCCTCGACGCAGGCGAGCAGTTCTTC.

The table lists this clone with a count of one. The V and J genes are TRBV14 and TRBJ1-1, with D hard to call. The germline V gene encodes CDR1 SGHDN and CDR2 FVKESK. V lost 5 bases and J 6 bases, leaving 19 bases between the germline ends. The CDR3 extends over 15 amino acids. The CDR3 DNA is TGTGCCAGCAGCGAACGGGGTCTAATCGGGGCTGAAGCTTTCTTT. Its protein is CASSERGLIGAEAFF.

In this sample, this clone turned up a few times. This chain connects TRBV6-6 to TRBJ1-4; 10 bases fit TRBD1. This CDR3 region has 15 residues. J was trimmed by 6 bases and V by 5 bases; bases with no gene match: 6. Germline V gene lookup returns CDR1 MNHNY and CDR2 SVGAGI (reference sequence). CDR3 amino acids: CASSDWTGGDEKLFF. The CDR3 DNA sequence: TGTGCCAGCAGTGATTGGACAGGGGGAGATGAAAAACTGTTTTTT.

The chain links TRBV28 to TRBJ1-1; unclear D gene. Trimming cost V 8 bases and J 5 bases, with 6 bases left between them. CDR3 size: 10 residues. Germline V gene sequence: CDR1 MDHEN, CDR2 SYDVKM. CDR3 in DNA: TGTGCCAGCCATGGGACTGAAGCTTTCTTT. It specifies CASHGTEAFF.

This clone is deemed medium-sized. The chain recombines TRBV27 with TRBJ1-1, with D hard to call. The germline V gene encodes CDR1 MNHEY and CDR2 SMNVEV (reference sequence). The CDR3 is made up of 14 amino acids. Trimming pared 6 bases from V and 3 bases from J, leaving 14 bases between. CDR3 amino acids: CASSPSDTYTEAFF. The CDR3 DNA sequence: TGTGCCAGCAGCCCCTCCGACACTTACACTGAAGCTTTCTTT.